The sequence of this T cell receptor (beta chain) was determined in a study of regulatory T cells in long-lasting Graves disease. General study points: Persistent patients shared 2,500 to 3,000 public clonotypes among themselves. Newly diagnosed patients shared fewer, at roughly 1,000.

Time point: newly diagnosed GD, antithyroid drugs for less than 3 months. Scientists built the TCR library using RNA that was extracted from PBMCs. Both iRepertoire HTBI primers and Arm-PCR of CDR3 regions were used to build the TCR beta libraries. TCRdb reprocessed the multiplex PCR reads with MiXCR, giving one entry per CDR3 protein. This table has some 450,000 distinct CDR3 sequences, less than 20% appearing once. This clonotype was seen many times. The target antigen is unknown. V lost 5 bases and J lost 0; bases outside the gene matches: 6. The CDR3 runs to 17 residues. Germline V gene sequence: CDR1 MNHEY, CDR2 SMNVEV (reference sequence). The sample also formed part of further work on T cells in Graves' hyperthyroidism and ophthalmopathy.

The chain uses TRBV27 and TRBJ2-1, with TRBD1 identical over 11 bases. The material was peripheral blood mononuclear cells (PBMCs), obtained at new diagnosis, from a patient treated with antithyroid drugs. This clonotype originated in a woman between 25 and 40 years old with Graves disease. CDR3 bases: TGTGCCAGCAGTACGGACAGGGGGCTCTTCTCCTACAATGAGCAGTTCTTC. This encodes CASSTDRGLFSYNEQFF.